What follows describes a single TCR beta chain. The source of the sample is a study of PD-L1 blockade in urothelial cancer. Measured with immunoSEQ multiplex PCR; TCRdb has only the in-frame clones, and not every one. The table lists around 53,000 clones, approximately 84% of them singletons. CDR1 and CDR2 from the germline V gene are SQVTM and ANQGSEA. V dropped 3 bases and J dropped 8; count of bases not matched to a gene: 4. CDR3 length: 13 residues. The chain joins TRBV29-1 to TRBJ2-1; 10 nucleotides match TRBD2. This material consisted of PBMCs, taken around atezolizumab (anti-PD-L1) treatment. This TCR derives from a man aged 35 to 55 with urothelial cancer. CDR3 region: CSVDGLAGDEQFF. As DNA, the CDR3 is TGCAGCGTTGACGGCCTAGCGGGAGATGAGCAGTTCTTC.